This T cell receptor beta chain was obtained from a study of regulatory T cells in long-lasting Graves disease. Overall study findings and caveats: Study of thyroid tissue was not done, with only peripheral blood studied.

Libraries of TCR beta came from iRepertoire HTBI primers plus Arm-PCR of CDR3 regions. TCRdb reanalysed the multiplex PCR reads using MiXCR and keeps one entry per CDR3 protein. The sample includes roughly 220,000 distinct CDR3 sequences, around 17% seen only once; the top ten take approximately 24%. This clonotype was seen ten or more times. Its antigen is currently unknown. Described time point: newly diagnosed GD, antithyroid drugs for less than 3 months. The authors made the TCR library using RNA they extracted from PBMCs. The sequencing used peripheral blood mononuclear cells (PBMCs), collected at new diagnosis, from a patient treated with antithyroid drugs. The TCR was taken from a female donor with Graves disease.

CDR3 DNA sequence: TGCGCCAGCAGTGTGCGTACTAGCGGGAACCAGCGCAATGAGCAGTTCTTC. This gives the protein CASSVRTSGNQRNEQFF. This chain uses TRBV10-2 with TRBJ2-5, with TRBD2 matching 10 bases. The end of the DNA fits TRBJ2-1 better, so the J call may be wrong. Germline V gives CDR1 WSHSY, CDR2 SAAADI. The CDR3 consists of 17 residues.